This TCR beta chain stems from a study of shared clonotypes between healthy human individuals. Authors' data handling: ImmunoSEQ output lacked quality scores and full-length reads, limiting matched filtering. Data came from immunoSEQ multiplex PCR; TCRdb stores just in-frame clones and leaves some out. V and J calls and clone size are those listed in that table; D and trimming were worked out from the DNA. This table has hundreds of thousands of clones, roughly 72% appearing once. General study findings and limits: About 5% of naive CD4 clonotypes were shared across a few donors. Sharing of clonotypes among donors was expected to vary with sequencing depth.

All donors were healthy HIV-negative adults lacking recent acute infections or vaccinations. Comments on this clone: Its antigen remains unidentified.

The clonotype originates from a woman aged 25 to 39 in good health. The sequenced material came from memory CD4+ T cells sorted from blood. Subset noted: CD45RA-negative fraction.

The CDR3 coding sequence is TGTGCCAGCAACCTCATAGACAGGGTCGGGGAAAAACTGTTTTTT. Its protein is CASNLIDRVGEKLFF. The chain is built from TRBV7-9 and TRBJ1-4, with TRBD1 identical over 7 bases. V dropped 7 bases and J dropped 8; count of bases not matched to a gene: 13. CDR3 length equals 15 residues. Germline CDR1 SEHNR, CDR2 FQNEAQ (reference sequence).